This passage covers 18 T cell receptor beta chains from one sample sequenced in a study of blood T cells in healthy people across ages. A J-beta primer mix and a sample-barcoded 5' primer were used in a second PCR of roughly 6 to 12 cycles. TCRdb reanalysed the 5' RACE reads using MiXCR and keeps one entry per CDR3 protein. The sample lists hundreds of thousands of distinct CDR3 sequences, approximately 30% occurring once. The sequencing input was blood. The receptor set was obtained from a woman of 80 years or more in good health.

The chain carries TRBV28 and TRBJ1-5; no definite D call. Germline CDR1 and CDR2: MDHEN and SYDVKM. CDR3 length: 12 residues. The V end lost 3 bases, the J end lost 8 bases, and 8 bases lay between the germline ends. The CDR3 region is CASSFVLKPQHF. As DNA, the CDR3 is TGTGCCAGCAGTTTCGTCCTTAAGCCCCAGCATTTT.

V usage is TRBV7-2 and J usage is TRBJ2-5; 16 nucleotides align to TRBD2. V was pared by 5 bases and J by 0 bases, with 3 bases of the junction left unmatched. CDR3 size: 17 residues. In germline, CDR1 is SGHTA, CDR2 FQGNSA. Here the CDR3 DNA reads TGTGCCAGCAGCCTCGGGACTAGCGGGGGGGACCAAGAGACCCAGTACTTC. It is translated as CASSLGTSGGDQETQYF. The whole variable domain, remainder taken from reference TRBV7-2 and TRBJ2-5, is GAGVSQSPSNKVTEKGKDVELRCDPISGHTALYWYRQSLGQGLEFLIYFQGNSAPDKSGLPSDRFSAERTGGSVSTLTIQRTQQEDSAVYLCASSLGTSGGDQETQYFGPGTRLLVL.

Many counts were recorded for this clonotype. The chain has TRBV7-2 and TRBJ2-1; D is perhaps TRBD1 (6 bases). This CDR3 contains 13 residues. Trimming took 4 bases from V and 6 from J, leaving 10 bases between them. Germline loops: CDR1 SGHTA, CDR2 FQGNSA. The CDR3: CASSWGRSNEQFF. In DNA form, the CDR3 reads TGTGCCAGCAGCTGGGGGCGGTCCAATGAGCAGTTCTTC.

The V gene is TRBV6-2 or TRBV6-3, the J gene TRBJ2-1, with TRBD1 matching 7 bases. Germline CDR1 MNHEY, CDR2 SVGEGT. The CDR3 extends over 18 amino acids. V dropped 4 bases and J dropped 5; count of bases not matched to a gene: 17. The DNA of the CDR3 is TGTGCCAGCAGTTTCGGAGGTCGTGCAGGGGGAGTCCACAATGAGCAGTTCTTC. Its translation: CASSFGGRAGGVHNEQFF.

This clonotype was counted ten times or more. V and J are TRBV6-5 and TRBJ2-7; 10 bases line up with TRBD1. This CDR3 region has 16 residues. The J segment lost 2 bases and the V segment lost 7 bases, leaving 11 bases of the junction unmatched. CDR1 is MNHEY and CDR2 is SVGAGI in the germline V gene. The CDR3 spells CASNRGSGTGAYEQYF. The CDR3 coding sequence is TGTGCCAGCAATCGGGGTTCCGGGACAGGGGCCTACGAGCAGTACTTC.

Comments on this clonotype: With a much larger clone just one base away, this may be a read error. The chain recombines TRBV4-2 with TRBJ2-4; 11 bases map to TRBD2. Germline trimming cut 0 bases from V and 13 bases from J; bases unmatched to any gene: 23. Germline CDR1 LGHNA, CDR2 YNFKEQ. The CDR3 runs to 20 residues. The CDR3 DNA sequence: TGTGCCAGCAGCCAAGACCCCCCCCTCTTGGTAGCGGGGGGGTACAATGAGCAGTACTTC. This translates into CASSQDPPLLVAGGYNEQYF.

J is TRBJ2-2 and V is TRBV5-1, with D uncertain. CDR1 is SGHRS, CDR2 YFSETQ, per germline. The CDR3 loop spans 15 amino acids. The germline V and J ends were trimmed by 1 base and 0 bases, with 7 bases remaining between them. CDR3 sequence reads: CASSLSSANTGELFF. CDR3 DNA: TGCGCCAGCAGCTTGAGTTCCGCGAACACCGGGGAGCTGTTTTTT.

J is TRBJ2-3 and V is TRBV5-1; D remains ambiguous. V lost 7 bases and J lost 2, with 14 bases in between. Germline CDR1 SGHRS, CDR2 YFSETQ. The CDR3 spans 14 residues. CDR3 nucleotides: TGCGCCAGCGGCGGCCCCCTTTCCACAGATACGCAGTATTTT. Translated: CASGGPLSTDTQYF. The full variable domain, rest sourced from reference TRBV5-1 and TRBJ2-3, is KAGVTQTPRYLIKTRGQQVTLSCSPISGHRSVSWYQQTPGQGLQFLFEYFSETQRNKGNFPGRFSGRQFSNSRSEMNVSTLELGDSALYLCASGGPLSTDTQYFGPGTRLTVL.

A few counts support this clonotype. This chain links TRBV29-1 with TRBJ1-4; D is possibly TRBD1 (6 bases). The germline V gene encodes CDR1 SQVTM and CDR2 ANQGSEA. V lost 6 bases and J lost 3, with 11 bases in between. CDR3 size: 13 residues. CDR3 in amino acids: CSVPEGANEKLFF. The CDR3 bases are TGCAGCGTCCCAGAGGGGGCTAATGAAAAACTGTTTTTT. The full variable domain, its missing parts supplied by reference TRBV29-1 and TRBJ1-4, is SAVISQKPSRDICQRGTSLTIQCQVDSQVTMMFWYRQQPGQSLTLIATANQGSEATYESGFVIDKFPISRPNLTFSTLTVSNMSPEDSSIYLCSVPEGANEKLFFGSGTQLSVL.

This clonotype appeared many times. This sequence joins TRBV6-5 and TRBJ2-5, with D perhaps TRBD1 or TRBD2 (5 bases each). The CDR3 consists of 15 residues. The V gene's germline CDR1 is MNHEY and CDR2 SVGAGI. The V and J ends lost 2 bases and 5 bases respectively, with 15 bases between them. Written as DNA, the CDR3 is TGTGCCAGCAGTTACGGGTCCCGATGGGGGGAGACCCAGTACTTC. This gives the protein CASSYGSRWGETQYF.

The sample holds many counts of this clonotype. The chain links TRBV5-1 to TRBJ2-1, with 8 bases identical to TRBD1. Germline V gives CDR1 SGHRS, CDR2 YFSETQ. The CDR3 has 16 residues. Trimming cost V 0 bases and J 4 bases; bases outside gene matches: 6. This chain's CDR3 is CASSLVGGTGYNEQFF. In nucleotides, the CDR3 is TGCGCCAGCAGCTTGGTAGGAGGGACAGGTTACAATGAGCAGTTCTTC.

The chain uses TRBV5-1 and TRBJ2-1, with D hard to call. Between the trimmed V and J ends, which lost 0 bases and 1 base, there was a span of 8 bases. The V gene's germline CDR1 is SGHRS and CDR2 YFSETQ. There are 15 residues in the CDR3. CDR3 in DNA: TGCGCCAGCAGCTTGGCTGGCTATTCCTACAATGAGCAGTTCTTC. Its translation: CASSLAGYSYNEQFF. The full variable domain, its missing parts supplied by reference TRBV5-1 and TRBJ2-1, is KAGVTQTPRYLIKTRGQQVTLSCSPISGHRSVSWYQQTPGQGLQFLFEYFSETQRNKGNFPGRFSGRQFSNSRSEMNVSTLELGDSALYLCASSLAGYSYNEQFFGPGTRLTVL.

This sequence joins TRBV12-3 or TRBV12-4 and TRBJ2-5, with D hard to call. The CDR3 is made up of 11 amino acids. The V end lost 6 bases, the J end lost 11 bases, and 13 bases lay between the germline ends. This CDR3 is CASRFYNEQYF. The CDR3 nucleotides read TGTGCCAGCAGATTTTACAATGAGCAGTACTTC.

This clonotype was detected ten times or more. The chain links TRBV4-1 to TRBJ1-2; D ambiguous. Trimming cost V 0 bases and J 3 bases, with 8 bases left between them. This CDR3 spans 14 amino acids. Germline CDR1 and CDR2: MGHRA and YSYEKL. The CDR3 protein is CASSQDWQDYGYTF. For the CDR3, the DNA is TGCGCCAGCAGCCAAGATTGGCAGGACTATGGCTACACCTTC.

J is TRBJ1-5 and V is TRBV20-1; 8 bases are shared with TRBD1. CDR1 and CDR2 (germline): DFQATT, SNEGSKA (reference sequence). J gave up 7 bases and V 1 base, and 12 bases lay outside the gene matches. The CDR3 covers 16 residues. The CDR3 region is CSARVAGGYSVQPQHF. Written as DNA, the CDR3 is TGCAGTGCTAGAGTCGCAGGGGGCTATTCAGTGCAGCCCCAGCATTTT.

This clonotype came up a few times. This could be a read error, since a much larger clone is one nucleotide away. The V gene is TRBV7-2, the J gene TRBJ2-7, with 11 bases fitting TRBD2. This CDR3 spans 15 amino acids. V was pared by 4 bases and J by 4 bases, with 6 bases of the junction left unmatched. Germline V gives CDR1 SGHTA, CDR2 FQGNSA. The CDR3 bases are TGTGCCAGCAGCTATGTAGCGGGGGGGAGTTACGAGCAGTACTTC. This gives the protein CASSYVAGGSYEQYF.

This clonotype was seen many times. CDR3 loop: CASSSGGKRNYGYTF. CDR3 DNA sequence: TGTGCCAGCAGCTCCGGGGGGAAACGGAACTATGGCTACACCTTC. This chain connects TRBV7-3 to TRBJ1-2, with a possible D match to TRBD1 (5 bases). From germline, CDR1 is SGHTA and CDR2 FQGTGA. Deletions cut 4 bases from V and 2 bases from J, with 14 bases between. The CDR3 totals 15 residues.

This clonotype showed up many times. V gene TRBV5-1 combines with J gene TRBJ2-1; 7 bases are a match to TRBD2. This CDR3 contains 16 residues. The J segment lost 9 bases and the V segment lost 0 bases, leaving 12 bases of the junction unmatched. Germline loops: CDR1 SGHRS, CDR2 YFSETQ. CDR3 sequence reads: CASSLGGSAGGGEQFF. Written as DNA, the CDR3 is TGCGCCAGCAGCTTGGGGGGCTCCGCCGGCGGGGGTGAGCAGTTCTTC. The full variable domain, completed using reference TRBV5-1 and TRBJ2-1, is KAGVTQTPRYLIKTRGQQVTLSCSPISGHRSVSWYQQTPGQGLQFLFEYFSETQRNKGNFPGRFSGRQFSNSRSEMNVSTLELGDSALYLCASSLGGSAGGGEQFFGPGTRLTVL.